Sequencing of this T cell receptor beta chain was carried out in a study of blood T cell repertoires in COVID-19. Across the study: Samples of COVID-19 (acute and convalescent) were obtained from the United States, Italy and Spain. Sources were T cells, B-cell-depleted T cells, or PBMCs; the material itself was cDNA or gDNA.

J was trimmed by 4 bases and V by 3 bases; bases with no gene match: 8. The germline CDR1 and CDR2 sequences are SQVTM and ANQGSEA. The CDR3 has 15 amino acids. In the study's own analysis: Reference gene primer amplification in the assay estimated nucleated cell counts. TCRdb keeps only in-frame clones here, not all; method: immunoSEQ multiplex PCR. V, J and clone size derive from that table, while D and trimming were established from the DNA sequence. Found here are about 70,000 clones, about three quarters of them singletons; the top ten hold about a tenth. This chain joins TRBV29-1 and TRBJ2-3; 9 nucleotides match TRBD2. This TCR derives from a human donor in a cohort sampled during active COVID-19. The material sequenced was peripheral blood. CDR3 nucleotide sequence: TGCAGCGTTGAGGATCGGCGGGGGGGCCCAGATACGCAGTATTTT. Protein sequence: CSVEDRRGGPDTQYF.